Presented here are 29 T cell receptor beta chains from one specimen sequenced in a study of regulatory T cells in long-lasting Graves disease. The authors built TCR beta libraries using iRepertoire HTBI primers and Arm-PCR of CDR3 regions. TCRdb ran MiXCR on the multiplex PCR reads and lists one entry per CDR3 protein. This sample has 300,000 or so distinct CDR3 sequences; about 20% occur once, and the top ten carry just under 30%. This sample's time point: persistent/refractory GD, antithyroid drugs over 5 years with positive TRAb. From RNA extracted from PBMCs, the TCR library was made. The specimen was peripheral blood mononuclear cells (PBMCs), collected when the disease was refractory, from a patient treated with antithyroid drugs. These receptors all come from a female donor with Graves disease.

This clonotype has a handful of counts. The chain uses TRBV7-9 and TRBJ2-7; D is possibly TRBD2 (5 bases). In germline, CDR1 is SEHNR, CDR2 FQNEAQ (reference sequence). Trimming removed 3 bases from V and 6 bases from J, with 18 bases in between. The CDR3 covers 15 residues. CDR3 residues: CASSFSADGVSEQYF. In DNA form, the CDR3 reads TGTGCCAGCAGCTTCTCGGCCGACGGGGTCTCCGAGCAGTACTTC.

This clonotype was seen a few times. The chain links TRBV6-2 or TRBV6-3 to TRBJ1-3, with a weak D call TRBD1 (6 bases). There are 13 residues in the CDR3. V dropped 6 bases and J dropped 4 bases, with 10 bases sitting between them. Germline V CDR1 and CDR2: MNHEY, SVGEGT. The CDR3, as DNA: TGTGCCAGCAGATCTGGGACAGGAAACACCATATATTTT. This gives the protein CASRSGTGNTIYF.

The chain carries TRBV12-3 or TRBV12-4 and TRBJ2-7; 11 nucleotides align to TRBD1. J lost 2 bases, V lost 5 bases, and 17 bases had no gene match. The CDR3 is made up of 19 amino acids. The CDR3 nucleotides read TGTGCCAGCAGTCCCCGGACAGGGGGCGCTTGGGGGGCTCCCTACGAGCAGTACTTC. Translation: CASSPRTGGAWGAPYEQYF.

This clonotype was seen many times. J is TRBJ2-5 and V is TRBV18; D ambiguous. The length of the CDR3 is 13 residues. V lost 3 bases, J lost 0 bases, and 5 bases lay in between. Germline CDR1 KGHSH, CDR2 LQKENI. The CDR3 DNA reads TGTGCCAGCTCACCTTTACACCAAGAGACCCAGTACTTC. The encoded protein is CASSPLHQETQYF.

This clonotype was detected ten times or more. The CDR3 protein is CASSGQTGGGLSYEQYF. DNA of the CDR3: TGTGCCAGCAGTGGACAAACAGGTGGCGGGCTCTCCTACGAGCAGTACTTC. The J gene is TRBJ2-7, the V gene TRBV25-1, with D perhaps TRBD1 or TRBD2 (5 bases each). In germline, CDR1 is MGHDK, CDR2 SYGVNS. CDR3 length: 17 residues. V dropped 4 bases and J dropped 0 bases, with 19 bases sitting between them.

The table lists this clonotype with a few counts. In DNA form, the CDR3 reads TGTGCCAGCAGCTTTTCGAACGGACCCTACGAGCAGTACTTC. Its translation is CASSFSNGPYEQYF. The chain is built from TRBV7-9 and TRBJ2-7; D is ambiguous. The CDR3 spans 14 residues. Per germline, CDR1 SEHNR and CDR2 FQNEAQ (reference sequence). V shed 3 bases and J shed 2 bases, with 11 bases lying between them.

This chain connects TRBV7-2 to TRBJ2-1, with D possibly being TRBD2 (6 bases). The V end was cut by 0 bases, the J end by 2 bases, with 11 bases between. The CDR3 consists of 16 residues. Germline lookup yields CDR1 SGHTA and CDR2 FQGNSA. CDR3 amino acids: CASSLARGPTYNEQFF. The CDR3 nucleotides read TGTGCCAGCAGCTTAGCGCGGGGTCCTACCTACAATGAGCAGTTCTTC.

A remark on this clonotype: This may be a read error, as it is one base from a much larger clone. Here the CDR3 reads CASSSQLADQETQYF. CDR3 coding DNA: TGTGCCAGCAGCAGCCAACTAGCGGACCAAGAGACCCAGTACTTC. V is TRBV11-2 and J is TRBJ2-5; 8 bases map to TRBD2. V lost 5 bases, J lost 0 bases, and 5 bases stayed unmatched. This CDR3 comprises 15 residues. CDR1 and CDR2 from the germline V gene are SGHAT and FQNNGV.

This clonotype has only a few counts. The chain has TRBV4-1 and TRBJ1-1, with TRBD1 matching 10 bases. CDR1 MGHRA and CDR2 YSYEKL come from the germline V gene. CDR3 length equals 16 residues. Trimming at V came to 4 bases and at J to 0 bases, leaving 5 bases not matched to a gene. The DNA of the CDR3 is TGCGCCAGCAGCCTAGAGACAGGGGGCGTGAACACTGAAGCTTTCTTT. Translated: CASSLETGGVNTEAFF.

This clonotype occurred many times. The V and J genes are TRBV10-3 and TRBJ1-1, with a possible D match to TRBD1 (6 bases). CDR1 ENHRY and CDR2 SYGVKD come from the germline V gene. V was shortened by 0 bases and J by 1 base, with 9 bases between the two germline ends. The CDR3 spans 15 residues. The CDR3 nucleotides are TGTGCCATCAGTGAGTCAGCGACAGGGAACACTGAAGCTTTCTTT. This codes for CAISESATGNTEAFF.

The rearrangement joins TRBV5-5 to TRBJ1-5; D gene uncertain. Germline V gene data show CDR1 as SGHKS and CDR2 as YYEKEE (reference sequence). V lost 0 bases and J lost 4, with 17 bases in between. There are 17 residues in the CDR3. The CDR3 is CASSLAGYGEENQPQHF. The CDR3 region has the DNA TGTGCCAGCAGCTTGGCCGGGTACGGAGAGGAAAATCAGCCCCAGCATTTT.

V and J are TRBV20-1 and TRBJ2-4, with D tentatively TRBD1 or TRBD2 (5 bases each). V was pared by 6 bases and J by 1 base, with 13 bases between. This CDR3 contains 14 residues. CDR1 and CDR2 from the germline V gene are DFQATT and SNEGSKA (reference sequence). CDR3 nucleotide sequence: TGCAGTGCGAGGTCGGGGCTGGCCAAAAACATTCAGTACTTC. This sequence encodes CSARSGLAKNIQYF.

There are many counts of this clonotype. This chain uses TRBV15 with TRBJ1-2; TRBD1 is a possible D gene (5 bases). The V gene's germline CDR1 is LNHNV and CDR2 YYDKDF (reference sequence). This CDR3 comprises 12 residues. V lost 9 bases, J lost 4 bases, and 12 bases lay in between. CDR3 region: CATGVLGYGYTF. CDR3 DNA: TGTGCCACAGGGGTACTAGGCTATGGCTACACCTTC.

The sample holds many counts of this clonotype. This rearrangement joins TRBV4-3 to TRBJ1-1; TRBD1 matches at 10 bases. Trimming removed 3 bases from V and 8 bases from J; junction bases left unmatched: 3. This CDR3 has 13 amino acids. In germline, CDR1 is LGHNA, CDR2 YSLEER. The CDR3 DNA reads TGCGCCAGCAGCCAGGACAGGGGGAGGGAAGCTTTCTTT. Translating gives CASSQDRGREAFF.

This clonotype was recorded at least ten times. This chain links TRBV15 with TRBJ1-2, with a possible D match to TRBD1 (5 bases). This CDR3 region has 16 residues. V was shortened by 0 bases and J by 9 bases, with 20 bases between the two germline ends. Germline CDR1 and CDR2: LNHNV and YYDKDF (reference sequence). CDR3 sequence reads: CATSRDIYETVYSYTF. DNA of the CDR3: TGTGCCACCAGCAGAGATATTTACGAGACAGTGTATAGCTACACCTTC.

This clonotype has a count of ten or more. The chain uses TRBV10-3 and TRBJ1-6; possible D gene TRBD1, 6 bases. V was trimmed by 10 bases and J by 5 bases, leaving 15 bases between them. The CDR3 has 14 amino acids. Germline loops: CDR1 ENHRY, CDR2 SYGVKD. The DNA of the CDR3 is TGTGCCACCTCAAGGACAGAGAATAATTCACCCCTCCACTTT. Translating it yields CATSRTENNSPLHF.

This clonotype was recorded at least ten times. The V call is TRBV6-5, the J call TRBJ2-7; weak D call: TRBD2 (6 bases). The CDR3 contains 15 residues. CDR1 is MNHEY, CDR2 SVGAGI, per germline. The ends were cut back, 2 bases at V and 5 bases at J, with 16 bases in the middle. CDR3 sequence reads: CASSYRFRGMHEQYF. The CDR3 DNA reads TGTGCCAGCAGTTACCGCTTTCGGGGGATGCACGAGCAGTACTTC.

The chain couples TRBV7-2 to TRBJ1-1; D gene unclear. Trimming took 5 bases from V and 0 from J, leaving 16 bases between them. The CDR3 loop spans 16 amino acids. Germline V gene lookup returns CDR1 SGHTA and CDR2 FQGNSA. The DNA of the CDR3 is TGTGCCAGCAGCCCCAGGTCCGGACCGCTGAACACTGAAGCTTTCTTT. Protein sequence: CASSPRSGPLNTEAFF.

J is TRBJ2-4 and V is TRBV6-1; D unclear. The CDR3 runs to 17 residues. V was pared by 4 bases and J by 0 bases, with 16 bases between. The germline V gene encodes CDR1 MNHNS and CDR2 SASEGT. CDR3 loop: CASSGRARPLAKNIQYF. In DNA, the CDR3 is TGTGCCAGCAGTGGTAGGGCTCGCCCCCTAGCCAAAAACATTCAGTACTTC.

This clonotype was seen only once. A much larger clone differs by one base, so this may be a read error. V gene TRBV15 combines with J gene TRBJ1-2; no definite D call. CDR3 length equals 11 residues. CDR1 is LNHNV and CDR2 is YYDKDF in the germline V gene (reference sequence). The CDR3 reads CATGSDGGYTF. The CDR3 region has the DNA TGTGCCACCGGCAGTGACGGTGGCTACACCTTC.

V and J are TRBV2 and TRBJ1-2; D is ambiguous. CDR1 SNHLY and CDR2 FYNNEI come from the germline V gene. Trimming removed 10 bases at V and 8 bases at J, with 20 bases between. The CDR3 loop spans 13 amino acids. This CDR3 is CATSPLSVEGYTF. DNA of the CDR3: TGTGCCACCTCCCCCCTTTCTGTAGAGGGCTACACCTTC.

The J gene is TRBJ2-7, the V gene TRBV5-1, with TRBD1 matching 11 bases. The CDR3 sequence is 15 residues long. V lost 2 bases, J lost 3 bases, and 4 bases stayed unmatched. Germline values: CDR1 SGHRS, CDR2 YFSETQ. The chain's CDR3 is CASSLGTGGVYEQYF. The CDR3 DNA reads as TGCGCCAGCAGCTTAGGGACAGGGGGGGTCTACGAGCAGTACTTC.

There are many counts of this clonotype. The chain carries TRBV6-2 or TRBV6-3 and TRBJ1-2; tentative D call: TRBD1 (6 bases). Germline V gives CDR1 MNHEY, CDR2 SVGEGT. CDR3 length: 16 residues. Deletions cut 1 base from V and 4 bases from J, with 16 bases between. The CDR3 sequence: CASSYWTARDSYGYTF. The CDR3 bases are TGTGCCAGCAGTTACTGGACAGCAAGGGATAGCTATGGCTACACCTTC.

This clonotype was counted at least ten times. This chain links TRBV28 with TRBJ1-1, with D hard to call. Germline values: CDR1 MDHEN, CDR2 SYDVKM. CDR3 length: 13 amino acids. Deletions cut 3 bases from V and 3 bases from J, with 8 bases between. Here the CDR3 DNA reads TGTGCCAGCAGTTTCTCCCCGGACACTGAAGCTTTCTTT. Translated, it gives CASSFSPDTEAFF. Full variable domain (outside the CDR3, taken from reference TRBV28 and TRBJ1-1): DVKVTQSSRYLVKRTGEKVFLECVQDMDHENMFWYRQDPGLGLRLIYFSYDVKMKEKGDIPEGYSVSREKKERFSLILESASTNQTSMYLCASSFSPDTEAFFGQGTRLTVV.

Many counts were recorded for this clonotype. The chain employs TRBV20-1 and TRBJ1-1; D is unclear. The V and J ends lost 8 bases and 1 base respectively, with 11 bases between them. The CDR3 consists of 12 residues. The germline V gene encodes CDR1 DFQATT and CDR2 SNEGSKA (reference sequence). In nucleotides, the CDR3 is TGCAGTCTGAGGGAGTGGAACACTGAAGCTTTCTTT. Its translation: CSLREWNTEAFF.

In its sample, this clonotype was seen a few times. The genes are TRBV29-1 and TRBJ1-5; the D gene is possibly TRBD1 (5 bases). This CDR3 comprises 12 residues. Germline V gene sequence: CDR1 SQVTM, CDR2 ANQGSEA. The V end lost 7 bases, the J end lost 4 bases, and 11 bases lay between the germline ends. CDR3 in DNA: TGCAGCGCAGGGTCTGCGAATCAGCCCCAGCATTTT. Protein sequence: CSAGSANQPQHF.

This clonotype was counted many times. This sequence joins TRBV6-5 and TRBJ1-1, with 10 nucleotides matching TRBD1. CDR1 and CDR2 (germline): MNHEY, SVGAGI. Trimming removed 2 bases from V and 4 bases from J; junction bases left unmatched: 7. The CDR3 is 16 residues long. CDR3 DNA: TGTGCCAGCAGTTACCCTCCCGGACAGGGGGGCACTGAAGCTTTCTTT. Its translation: CASSYPPGQGGTEAFF.

This clonotype showed up many times. The rearrangement uses TRBV5-5 and TRBJ2-2; TRBD1 matches at 7 bases. The CDR3 covers 15 residues. The germline gives CDR1 SGHKS, CDR2 YYEKEE (reference sequence). The junction had 4 bases not matched to a gene; V was cut back by 4 bases and J by 1 base. The CDR3: CASSRGQRNTGELFF. CDR3 nucleotides: TGTGCCAGCAGCAGGGGACAGAGGAACACCGGGGAGCTGTTTTTT.

This clonotype was seen many times. The chain joins TRBV28 to TRBJ2-7, with TRBD2 identical over 7 bases. The junction had 10 bases not matched to a gene; V was cut back by 11 bases and J by 0 bases. Looked up from germline, CDR1 is MDHEN and CDR2 is SYDVKM. The CDR3 runs 14 residues. The DNA of the CDR3 is TGTGCCCACAACGCGGCTAGCGGCTCCTACGAGCAGTACTTC. Protein product: CAHNAASGSYEQYF.